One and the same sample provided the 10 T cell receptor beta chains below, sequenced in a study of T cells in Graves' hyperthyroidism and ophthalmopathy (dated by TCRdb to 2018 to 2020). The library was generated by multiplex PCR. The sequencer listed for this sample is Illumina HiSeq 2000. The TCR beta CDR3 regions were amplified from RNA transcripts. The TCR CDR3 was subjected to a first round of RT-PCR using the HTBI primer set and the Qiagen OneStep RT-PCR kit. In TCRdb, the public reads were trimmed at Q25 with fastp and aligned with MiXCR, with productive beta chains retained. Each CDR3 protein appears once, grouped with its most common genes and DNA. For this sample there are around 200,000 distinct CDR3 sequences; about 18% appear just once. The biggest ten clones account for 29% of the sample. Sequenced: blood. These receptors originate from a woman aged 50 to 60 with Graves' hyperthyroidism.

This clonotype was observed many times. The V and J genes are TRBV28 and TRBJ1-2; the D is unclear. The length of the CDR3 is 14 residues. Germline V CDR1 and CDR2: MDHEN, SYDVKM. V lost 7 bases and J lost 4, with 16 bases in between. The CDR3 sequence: CASTQRLAVYGYTF. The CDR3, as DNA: TGTGCCAGCACCCAACGTCTGGCCGTCTATGGCTACACCTTC.

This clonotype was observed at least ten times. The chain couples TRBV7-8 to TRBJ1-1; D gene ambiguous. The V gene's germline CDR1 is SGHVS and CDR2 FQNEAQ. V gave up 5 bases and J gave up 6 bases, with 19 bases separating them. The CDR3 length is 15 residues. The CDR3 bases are TGTGCCAGCAGCCCCCTTGGCGGGTGGATGGCTGAAGCTTTCTTT. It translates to CASSPLGGWMAEAFF.

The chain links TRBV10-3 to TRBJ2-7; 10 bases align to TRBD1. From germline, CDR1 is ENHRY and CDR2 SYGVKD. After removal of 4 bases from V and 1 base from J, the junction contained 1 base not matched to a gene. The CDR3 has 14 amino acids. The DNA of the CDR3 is TGTGCCATCAGTGCGGACAGGGGGTCCTACGAGCAGTACTTC. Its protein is CAISADRGSYEQYF.

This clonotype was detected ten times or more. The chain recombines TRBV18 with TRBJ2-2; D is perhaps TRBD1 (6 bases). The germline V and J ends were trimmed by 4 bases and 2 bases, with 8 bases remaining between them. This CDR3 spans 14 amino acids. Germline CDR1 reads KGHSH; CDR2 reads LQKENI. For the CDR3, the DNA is TGTGCCAGCTCACGGACAGACAACACCGGGGAGCTGTTTTTT. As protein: CASSRTDNTGELFF.

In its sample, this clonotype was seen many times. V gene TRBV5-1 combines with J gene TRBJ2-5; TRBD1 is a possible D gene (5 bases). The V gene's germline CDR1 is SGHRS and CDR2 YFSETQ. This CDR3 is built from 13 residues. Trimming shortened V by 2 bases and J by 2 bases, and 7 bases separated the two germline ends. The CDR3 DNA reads TGCGCCAGCAGCTTCGACAGTCAAGAGACCCAGTACTTC. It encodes CASSFDSQETQYF. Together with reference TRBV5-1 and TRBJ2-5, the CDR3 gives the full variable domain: KAGVTQTPRYLIKTRGQQVTLSCSPISGHRSVSWYQQTPGQGLQFLFEYFSETQRNKGNFPGRFSGRQFSNSRSEMNVSTLELGDSALYLCASSFDSQETQYFGPGTRLLVL.

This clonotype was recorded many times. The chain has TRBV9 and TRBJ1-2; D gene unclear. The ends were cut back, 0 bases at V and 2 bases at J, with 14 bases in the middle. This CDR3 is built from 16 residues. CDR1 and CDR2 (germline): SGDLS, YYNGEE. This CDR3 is CASSVGPLSSNYGYTF. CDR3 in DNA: TGTGCCAGCAGCGTAGGGCCGTTAAGCTCCAACTATGGCTACACCTTC.

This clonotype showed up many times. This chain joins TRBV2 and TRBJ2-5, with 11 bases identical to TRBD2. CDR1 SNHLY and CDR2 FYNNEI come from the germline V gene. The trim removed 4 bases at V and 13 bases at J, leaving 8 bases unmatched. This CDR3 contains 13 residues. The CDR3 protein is CASSGLAGGILYF. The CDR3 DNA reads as TGTGCCAGCAGTGGGCTAGCGGGGGGCATTCTGTACTTC.

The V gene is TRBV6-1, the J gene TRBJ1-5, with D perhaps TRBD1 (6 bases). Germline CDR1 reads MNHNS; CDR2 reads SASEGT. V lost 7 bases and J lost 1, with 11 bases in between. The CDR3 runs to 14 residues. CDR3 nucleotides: TGTGCCAGCAAAGGGGGGACAAGCAATCAGCCCCAGCATTTT. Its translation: CASKGGTSNQPQHF.

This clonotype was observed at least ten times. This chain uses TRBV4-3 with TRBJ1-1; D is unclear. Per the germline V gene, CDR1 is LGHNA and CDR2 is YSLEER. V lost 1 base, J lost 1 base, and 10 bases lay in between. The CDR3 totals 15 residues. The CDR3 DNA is TGCGCCAGCAGCCAAGCCTCAGCGGGGAACACTGAAGCTTTCTTT. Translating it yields CASSQASAGNTEAFF.

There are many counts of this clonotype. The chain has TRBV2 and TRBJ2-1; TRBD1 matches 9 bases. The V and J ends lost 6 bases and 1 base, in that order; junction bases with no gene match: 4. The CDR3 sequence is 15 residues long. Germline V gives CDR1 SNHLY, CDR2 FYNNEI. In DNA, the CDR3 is TGTGCCAGCAGACTGGACAGGGGTTCCTACAATGAGCAGTTCTTC. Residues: CASRLDRGSYNEQFF.